These 20 T cell receptor beta chains came from one sample sequenced in a study of T-cell memory formation after mild COVID-19. TCRdb recomputed calls from the 5' RACE reads with MiXCR, one row per CDR3 protein. The sample has tens of thousands of distinct CDR3 sequences; 9.5% are singletons. The sequencing sample was made of PBMCs or a T cell subset sorted from them (not recorded which). These receptor sequences come from a man aged 18 to 29 who had mild COVID-19 (a few samples of this study predate the infection). Cell type and time point are not known.

This clonotype was counted at least ten times. The gene calls are TRBV5-1 and TRBJ2-5, with D hard to call. Germline CDR1 and CDR2: SGHRS and YFSETQ. V shed 2 bases and J shed 2 bases, with 4 bases lying between them. This CDR3 spans 12 amino acids. The CDR3 region has the DNA TGCGCCAGCAGCTTTACGCAAGAGACCCAGTACTTC. Translating gives CASSFTQETQYF.

This clonotype was counted only a few times. The chain is built from TRBV7-2 and TRBJ2-1, with 7 bases that match TRBD2. Germline V gene lookup returns CDR1 SGHTA and CDR2 FQGNSA. J gave up 0 bases and V 1 base, and 9 bases lay outside the gene matches. The CDR3 has 18 amino acids. CDR3 bases: TGTGCCAGCAGCTTAGTAGGGAGGGGTCTTAGCTCCTACAATGAGCAGTTCTTC. Translating it yields CASSLVGRGLSSYNEQFF. The full variable domain, rest sourced from reference TRBV7-2 and TRBJ2-1, is GAGVSQSPSNKVTEKGKDVELRCDPISGHTALYWYRQSLGQGLEFLIYFQGNSAPDKSGLPSDRFSAERTGGSVSTLTIQRTQQEDSAVYLCASSLVGRGLSSYNEQFFGPGTRLTVL.

The V and J genes are TRBV5-1 and TRBJ2-3; 11 bases map to TRBD2. CDR3 length: 14 residues. The J segment lost 4 bases and the V segment lost 8 bases, leaving 6 bases of the junction unmatched. Germline V lookup: CDR1 SGHRS, CDR2 YFSETQ. The CDR3 DNA reads TGCGCCAGTCTAGCGGGGGGTACCCCAGATACGCAGTATTTT. Translation gives CASLAGGTPDTQYF.

The table lists this clonotype with a few counts. The chain recombines TRBV3-1 with TRBJ1-5; D remains ambiguous. The CDR3 extends over 12 amino acids. The V gene's germline CDR1 is LGHDT and CDR2 YNNKEL (reference sequence). V gave up 5 bases and J gave up 4 bases, with 6 bases separating them. CDR3 region: CASSDNNQPQHF. The CDR3 DNA follows: TGTGCCAGCAGCGACAATAATCAGCCCCAGCATTTT.

The chain carries TRBV27 and TRBJ1-2, with TRBD1 matching 7 bases. The CDR3 sequence is 13 residues long. The germline V gene encodes CDR1 MNHEY and CDR2 SMNVEV (reference sequence). The J segment lost 8 bases and the V segment lost 5 bases, leaving 8 bases of the junction unmatched. The CDR3 is CASSHNRGRGYTF. In DNA form, the CDR3 reads TGTGCCAGCAGTCACAACAGGGGTCGGGGCTACACCTTC.

This clonotype was observed at least ten times. This chain's CDR3 is CASSWWDREKTQYF. The CDR3 DNA reads TGCGCCAGCAGCTGGTGGGACAGGGAAAAGACCCAGTACTTC. The V call is TRBV5-1, the J call TRBJ2-5; 9 bases fit TRBD1. The germline gives CDR1 SGHRS, CDR2 YFSETQ. Germline trimming cut 3 bases from V and 6 bases from J; bases unmatched to any gene: 6. The CDR3 covers 14 residues.

This clonotype was counted ten times or more. The chain has TRBV19 and TRBJ2-2; no clear D. The V end lost 3 bases, the J end lost 4 bases, and 6 bases lay between the germline ends. Per germline, CDR1 LNHDA and CDR2 SQIVND (reference sequence). The CDR3 has 13 amino acids. The CDR3 nucleotides read TGTGCCAGTAGTATGATGGGCACCGGGGAGCTGTTTTTT. This encodes CASSMMGTGELFF. The full variable domain, with the rest looked up from reference TRBV19 and TRBJ2-2, is DGGITQSPKYLFRKEGQNVTLSCEQNLNHDAMYWYRQDPGQGLRLIYYSQIVNDFQKGDIAEGYSVSREKKESFPLTVTSAQKNPTAFYLCASSMMGTGELFFGEGSRLTVL.

This clonotype was detected many times. CDR3 sequence reads: CASSRGLANEQFF. CDR3 bases: TGCGCCAGCAGCCGGGGACTAGCTAATGAGCAGTTCTTC. The rearrangement joins TRBV4-3 to TRBJ2-1, with 9 bases identical to TRBD2. Germline V gene sequence: CDR1 LGHNA, CDR2 YSLEER. V shed 4 bases and J 7 bases; nucleotides not matched to a gene: 2. The CDR3 is made up of 13 amino acids.

The chain is built from TRBV6-2 or TRBV6-3 and TRBJ1-2; TRBD1 is a possible D gene (6 bases). Between the trimmed V and J ends, which lost 7 bases and 4 bases, there was a span of 16 bases. The CDR3 runs 14 residues. From germline, CDR1 is MNHEY and CDR2 SVGEGT. The CDR3 loop reads CASTDSGQFYGYTF. CDR3 sequence (DNA): TGTGCCAGCACCGATTCTGGACAGTTCTATGGCTACACCTTC.

The chain combines TRBV7-9 with TRBJ2-3, with 8 bases fitting TRBD1. The trim removed 4 bases at V and 4 bases at J, leaving 4 bases unmatched. Germline loops: CDR1 SEHNR, CDR2 FQNEAQ (reference sequence). The CDR3 has 14 residues. CDR3 DNA sequence: TGTGCCAGCAGCTCACAGGGGGGATCAGATACGCAGTATTTT. Protein product: CASSSQGGSDTQYF.

This chain uses TRBV6-1 with TRBJ1-5, with TRBD1 identical over 9 bases. The CDR3 runs to 15 residues. Unmatched junction bases numbered 7, after V lost 4 bases and J lost 6 bases. Germline V gene data show CDR1 as MNHNS and CDR2 as SASEGT. DNA for the CDR3: TGTGCCAGCAGTGTAGGACAGGGGCCCAGTCAGCCCCAGCATTTT. Translated: CASSVGQGPSQPQHF.

CDR3 DNA: TGTGCCAGCAGCGTAGCGGACCATGGGCTAGGGACGCAGTATTTT. It codes for CASSVADHGLGTQYF. The rearrangement uses TRBV9 and TRBJ2-3; no definite D call. The germline gives CDR1 SGDLS, CDR2 YYNGEE. The CDR3 loop spans 15 amino acids. The V and J ends lost 0 bases and 9 bases respectively, with 17 bases between them.

In its sample, this clonotype was seen a few times. The chain combines TRBV4-1 with TRBJ2-7, with TRBD1 identical over 8 bases. Germline V gives CDR1 MGHRA, CDR2 YSYEKL. Germline trimming cut 1 base from V and 0 bases from J; bases unmatched to any gene: 2. This CDR3 has 15 residues. CDR3 nucleotides: TGCGCCAGCAGCCAAGGGACAGGGAACTCCTACGAGCAGTACGTC. The encoded protein is CASSQGTGNSYEQYV.

This clonotype was seen ten or more times. This chain connects TRBV5-1 to TRBJ2-3; D not certain. The length of the CDR3 is 14 residues. V was trimmed by 2 bases and J by 2 bases, leaving 9 bases between them. Germline CDR1 reads SGHRS; CDR2 reads YFSETQ. The CDR3 DNA sequence: TGCGCCAGCAGCTTCTCCCAAGACACAGATACGCAGTATTTT. It translates to CASSFSQDTDTQYF.

This clonotype was counted ten times or more. The genes are TRBV7-9 and TRBJ2-7; the match to TRBD1 covers 9 bases. This CDR3 comprises 13 residues. J was trimmed by 9 bases and V by 2 bases; bases with no gene match: 5. Germline values: CDR1 SEHNR, CDR2 FQNEAQ (reference sequence). The CDR3 loop is CASSLSGQGRQYV. The CDR3 coding sequence is TGTGCCAGCAGCTTATCGGGACAGGGACGGCAGTACGTC.

This clonotype was seen at least ten times. This chain connects TRBV7-3 to TRBJ2-1, with TRBD2 identical over 9 bases. Germline V gene data show CDR1 as SGHTA and CDR2 as FQGTGA. Losses at the gene ends were 5 bases for V and 5 bases for J; bases not matched to a gene: 4. This CDR3 spans 14 amino acids. The CDR3 DNA is TGTGCCAGCAGCCCGACTAGCGGAAACAATGAGCAGTTCTTC. It encodes CASSPTSGNNEQFF. The full variable domain, with the rest looked up from reference TRBV7-3 and TRBJ2-1, is GAGVSQTPSNKVTEKGKYVELRCDPISGHTALYWYRQSLGQGPEFLIYFQGTGAADDSGLPNDRFFAVRPEGSVSTLKIQRTERGDSAVYLCASSPTSGNNEQFFGPGTRLTVL.

The chain has TRBV7-2 and TRBJ2-3; tentative D call: TRBD2 (5 bases). The CDR3 consists of 14 residues. Germline values: CDR1 SGHTA, CDR2 FQGNSA. Trimming took 2 bases from V and 6 from J, leaving 12 bases between them. This CDR3 is CASSLNPTGDTQYF. DNA of the CDR3: TGTGCCAGCAGCTTAAATCCGACGGGGGATACGCAGTATTTT.

The sample holds many counts of this clonotype. The chain is built from TRBV4-2 and TRBJ2-3, with D possibly being TRBD2 (6 bases). The germline V and J ends were trimmed by 0 bases and 6 bases, with 19 bases remaining between them. Germline CDR1 is LGHNA and CDR2 is YNFKEQ. The CDR3 consists of 17 residues. The CDR3 nucleotides are TGTGCCAGCAGCCAAGAGGGAGGAATAGCCGGACGCGATACGCAGTATTTT. Amino acids: CASSQEGGIAGRDTQYF.

The sample holds a few counts of this clonotype. The chain joins TRBV7-9 to TRBJ2-7, with a tentative D call TRBD1 (6 bases). The CDR3 runs 14 residues. Germline assignment: CDR1 SEHNR and CDR2 FQNEAQ (reference sequence). V was pared by 5 bases and J by 5 bases, with 16 bases between. DNA of the CDR3: TGTGCCAGCAGCCGAATGATACAGGGAGACGAGCAGTACTTC. Protein product: CASSRMIQGDEQYF.

This clonotype was counted only a few times. The rearrangement uses TRBV5-5 and TRBJ1-1; tentative D call: TRBD1 (5 bases). The CDR3 length is 12 residues. The V gene's germline CDR1 is SGHKS and CDR2 YYEKEE (reference sequence). Trimming removed 3 bases at V and 6 bases at J, with 9 bases between. Written as DNA, the CDR3 is TGTGCCAGCAGCTCGCAGACAGCTGAAGCTTTCTTT. This gives the protein CASSSQTAEAFF.